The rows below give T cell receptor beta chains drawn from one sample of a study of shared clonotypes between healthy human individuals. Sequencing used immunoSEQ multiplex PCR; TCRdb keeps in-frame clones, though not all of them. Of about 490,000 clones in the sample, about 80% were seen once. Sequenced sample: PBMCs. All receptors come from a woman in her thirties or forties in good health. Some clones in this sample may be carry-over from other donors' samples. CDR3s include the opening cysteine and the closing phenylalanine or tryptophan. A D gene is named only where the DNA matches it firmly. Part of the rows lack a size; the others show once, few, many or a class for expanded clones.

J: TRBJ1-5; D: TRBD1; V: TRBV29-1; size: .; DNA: TGCAGCGCTTCGACAGGGTATAGCAATCAGCCCCAGCATTTT; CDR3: CSASTGYSNQPQHF
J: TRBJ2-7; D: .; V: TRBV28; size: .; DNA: TGTGCCAGCAGTCCCGGGGACTTCCTTTCCTACGAGCAGTACTTC; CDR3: CASSPGDFLSYEQYF
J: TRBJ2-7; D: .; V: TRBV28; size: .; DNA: TGTGCCAGCAGTTCCTGGGGGGAGCAGTACTTC; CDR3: CASSSWGEQYF
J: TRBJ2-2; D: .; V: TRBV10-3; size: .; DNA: TGTGCCACCCAAGGGGCGGAGGGTAACACCGGGGAGCTGTTTTTT; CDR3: CATQGAEGNTGELFF
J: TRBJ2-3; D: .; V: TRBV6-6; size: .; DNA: TGTGCCTCCCGACCGTCATCTGATACGCAGTATTTT; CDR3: CASRPSSDTQYF
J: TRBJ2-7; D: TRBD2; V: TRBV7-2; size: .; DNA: TGTGCCAGCAGCTTAGTAGGGACTAGCGGGACCCCCTACGAGCAGTACTTC; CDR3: CASSLVGTSGTPYEQYF
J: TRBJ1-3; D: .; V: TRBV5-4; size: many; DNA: TGTGCCAGCAGCCCCTCGCAGGGAAGGGTTGGAAACACCATATATTTT; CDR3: CASSPSQGRVGNTIYF
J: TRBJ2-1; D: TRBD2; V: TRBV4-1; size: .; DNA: TGCGCCAGCAGAGGGACTAGCGGGAGGGGGGGCGATGAGCAGTTCTTC; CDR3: CASRGTSGRGGDEQFF
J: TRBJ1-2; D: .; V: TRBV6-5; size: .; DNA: TGTGCCAGCAGTTACTCGAGAAGGGCCTATGGCTACACCTTC; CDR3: CASSYSRRAYGYTF
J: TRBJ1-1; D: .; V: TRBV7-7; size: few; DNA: TGTGCTAGCAGCTTAGACAGGAACACTGAAGCTTTCTTT; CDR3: CASSLDRNTEAFF
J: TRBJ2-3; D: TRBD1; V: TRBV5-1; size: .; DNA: TGCGCCAGCAGCTTCTCCGGGACAGGGGGTGCAGATACGCAGTATTTT; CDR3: CASSFSGTGGADTQYF
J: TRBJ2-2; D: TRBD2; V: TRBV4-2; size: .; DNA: TGTGCCAGCAGCCAAGAAGCGACTAGCTTTTCCGGGGAGCTGTTTTTT; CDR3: CASSQEATSFSGELFF
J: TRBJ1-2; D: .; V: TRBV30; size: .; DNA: TGTGCCTGCAGAAGGTCCCCGATTAACTATGGCTACACCTTC; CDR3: CACRRSPINYGYTF
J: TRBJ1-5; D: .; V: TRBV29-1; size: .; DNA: TGCAGCGTTGGGACGGATAGCAATCAGCCCCAGCATTTT; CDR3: CSVGTDSNQPQHF
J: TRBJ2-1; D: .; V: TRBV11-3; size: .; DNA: TGTGCCAGCAGCCCCGCTCGTCGAGGTGAGCAGTTCTTC; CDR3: CASSPARRGEQFF
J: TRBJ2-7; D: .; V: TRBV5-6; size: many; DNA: TGTGCCAGCAGCTTGGCCCCGACAGTCGCGACCTACGAGCAGTACTTC; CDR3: CASSLAPTVATYEQYF
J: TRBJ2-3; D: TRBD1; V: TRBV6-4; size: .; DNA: TGTGCCAGCAGTGAAGGGAAGGGGGCGGATACGCAGTATTTT; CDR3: CASSEGKGADTQYF
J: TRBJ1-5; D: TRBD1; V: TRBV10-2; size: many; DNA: TGCGCCAGCGGTTCCGGGACAGTCTATCAGCCCCAGCATTTT; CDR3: CASGSGTVYQPQHF
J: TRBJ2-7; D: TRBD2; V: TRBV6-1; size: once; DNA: TGTGCCAGCACTAGACTAGCGGGAGGCGCCTACGAGCAGTACTTC; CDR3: CASTRLAGGAYEQYF
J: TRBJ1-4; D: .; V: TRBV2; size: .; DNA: TGTGCCAGCTCCCCCGGGAACGAAAAACTGTTTTTT; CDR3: CASSPGNEKLFF
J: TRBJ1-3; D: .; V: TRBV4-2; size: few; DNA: TGTGCCAGCAGCCAAGACCCGGGAAACACCATATATTTT; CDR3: CASSQDPGNTIYF
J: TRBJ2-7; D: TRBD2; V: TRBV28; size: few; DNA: TGTGCCACCATGGGGACTAGCGGGAGTCTCCACGAGCAGTACTTC; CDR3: CATMGTSGSLHEQYF
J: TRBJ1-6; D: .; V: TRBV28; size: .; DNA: TGTGCCAGCAGTTTTTTCGGGGCTGATTCACCCCTCCACTTT; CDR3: CASSFFGADSPLHF
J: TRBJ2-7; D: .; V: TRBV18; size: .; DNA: TGTGCCAGCTCCCCCGGGACCGGCGGCGAGCAGTACTTC; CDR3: CASSPGTGGEQYF
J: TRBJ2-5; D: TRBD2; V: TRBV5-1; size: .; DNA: TGCGCCAGCAGCTCTGTACTAGCGGGAGAGGAGACCCAGTACTTC; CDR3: CASSSVLAGEETQYF
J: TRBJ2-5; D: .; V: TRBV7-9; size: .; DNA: TGTGCCAGCAGCTTAGGCCCCTACGGAGGGATAGAGACCCAGTACTTC; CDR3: CASSLGPYGGIETQYF
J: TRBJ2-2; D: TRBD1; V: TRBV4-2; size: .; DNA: TGTGCCAGCAGCCAGGACCAGCGGACAGGGACAACCGGGGAGCTGTTTTTT; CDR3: CASSQDQRTGTTGELFF
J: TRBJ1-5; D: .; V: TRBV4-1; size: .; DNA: TGCGCCAGCAGCCAAGATCCCAGGCCCGGGATTAGCAATAAGCCCCAGCATTTT; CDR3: CASSQDPRPGISNKPQHF
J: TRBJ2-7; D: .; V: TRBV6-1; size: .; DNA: TGTGCCAGCAGTGAAGTAGGGTACGAGCAGTACTTC; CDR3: CASSEVGYEQYF
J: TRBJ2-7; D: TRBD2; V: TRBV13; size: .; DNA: TGTGCCAGCAGCTTCCGTAGCGGGAATCGCTACGAGCAGTACTTC; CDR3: CASSFRSGNRYEQYF
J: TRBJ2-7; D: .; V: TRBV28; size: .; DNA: TGTGCCAGCAGGCTTGCTAGCTCCTACGAGCAGTACTTC; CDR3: CASRLASSYEQYF
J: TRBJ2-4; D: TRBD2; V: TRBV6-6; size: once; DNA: TGTGCCAGCACCCGGGGAGCGGGAGGGGCCAAAAACATTCAGTACTTC; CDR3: CASTRGAGGAKNIQYF
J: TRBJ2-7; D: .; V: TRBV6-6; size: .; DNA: TGTGCCAGCAGTTACTCGGTATTGGGGGGTTACGAGCAGTACTTC; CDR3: CASSYSVLGGYEQYF
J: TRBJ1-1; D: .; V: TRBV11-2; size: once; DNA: TGTGCCAGCAGCTTATTGGGCGGCATGAACACTGAAGCTTTCTTT; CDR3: CASSLLGGMNTEAFF
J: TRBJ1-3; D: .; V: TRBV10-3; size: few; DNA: TGTGCCATCAGTGGACCTTCGGGGAGTGGAAACACCATATATTTT; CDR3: CAISGPSGSGNTIYF
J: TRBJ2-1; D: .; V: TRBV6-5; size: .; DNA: TGTGCCAGCAGTTACACCCGCAATGAGCAGTTCTTC; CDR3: CASSYTRNEQFF
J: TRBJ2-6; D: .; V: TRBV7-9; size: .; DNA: TGTGCCAGCAGCTTAGTGAAGTCCGTTCTCTCTGGGGCCAACGTCCTGACTTTC; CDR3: CASSLVKSVLSGANVLTF
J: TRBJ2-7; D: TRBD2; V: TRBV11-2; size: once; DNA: TGTGCCAGCAGCTTGAGTCGACTAGCGGGAGGGCTGGGTTATGAGCAGTACTTC; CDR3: CASSLSRLAGGLGYEQYF
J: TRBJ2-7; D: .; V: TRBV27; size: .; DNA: TGTGCCAGCAGCCCTCCAGGGGGGGTTGGTTACTTC; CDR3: CASSPPGGVGYF
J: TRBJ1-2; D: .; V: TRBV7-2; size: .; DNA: TGTGCCAGCAGCTTAGCGCTGACGGAGGACACCGATGGCTACACCTTC; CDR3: CASSLALTEDTDGYTF
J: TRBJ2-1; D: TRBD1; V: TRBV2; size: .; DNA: TGTGCCAGCAGTGAATTGGGACAGGGTTGGGAGCAGTTCTTC; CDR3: CASSELGQGWEQFF
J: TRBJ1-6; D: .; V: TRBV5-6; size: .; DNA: TGTGCCAGCATGCTAATCGGGGACCTAAATTCACCCCTCCACTTT; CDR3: CASMLIGDLNSPLHF
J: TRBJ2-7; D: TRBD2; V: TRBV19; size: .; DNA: TGTGCCAGTAAACAACTAGCGGGAGAGAGCTACGAGCAGTACTTC; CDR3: CASKQLAGESYEQYF
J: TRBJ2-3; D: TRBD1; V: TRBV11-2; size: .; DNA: TGTGCCAGCAGCCCGACAGGGCAGCAGTATTTT; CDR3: CASSPTGQQYF
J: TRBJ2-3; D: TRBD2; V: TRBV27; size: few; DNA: TGTGCCAGCAGCCCCCACCAGCGGGAGAAAGATACGCAGTATTTT; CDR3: CASSPHQREKDTQYF
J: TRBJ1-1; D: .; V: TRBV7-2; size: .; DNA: TGTGCCAGCAGCTCACAGGGTTACACTGAAGCTTTCTTT; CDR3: CASSSQGYTEAFF
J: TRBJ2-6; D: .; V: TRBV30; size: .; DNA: TGTGCCTGGAGTGTACGAGCCCCTGGGGCCAACGTCCTGACTTTC; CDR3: CAWSVRAPGANVLTF
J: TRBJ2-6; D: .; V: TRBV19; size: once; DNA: TGTGCCAGTAGTATGAGGTCCGGGGGAAACTCTGGGGCCAACGTCCTGACTTTC; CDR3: CASSMRSGGNSGANVLTF
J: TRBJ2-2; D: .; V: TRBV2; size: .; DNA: TGTGCCAGCAGTGAGTCCGGGCATACGAACACCGGGGAGCTGTTTTTT; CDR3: CASSESGHTNTGELFF
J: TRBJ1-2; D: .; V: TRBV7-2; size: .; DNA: TGTGCCAGCAGCCGCGCGGGACACCAAGATGGGTATGGCTACACCTTC; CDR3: CASSRAGHQDGYGYTF
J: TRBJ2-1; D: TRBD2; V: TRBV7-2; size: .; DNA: TGTGCCAGCAGCTCTAGCGGGAGGAATGATGAGCAGTTCTTC; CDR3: CASSSSGRNDEQFF
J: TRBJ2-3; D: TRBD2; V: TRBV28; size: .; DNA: TGTGCCAGCAGTATCGCAGCGGGACCAGATACGCAGTATTTT; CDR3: CASSIAAGPDTQYF
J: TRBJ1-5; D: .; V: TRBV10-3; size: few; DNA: TGTGCCATCGGCCAGGAACACCAGCCCCAGCATTTT; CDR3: CAIGQEHQPQHF
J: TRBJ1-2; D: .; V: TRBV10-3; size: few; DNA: TGTGCCATCAGTGAGTCTGACAAAGCTAACTATGGCTACACCTTC; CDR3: CAISESDKANYGYTF
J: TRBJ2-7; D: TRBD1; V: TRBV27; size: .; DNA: TGTGCCAGCAGTTTATCTGGGACAGGGTACGAGCAGTACTTC; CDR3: CASSLSGTGYEQYF
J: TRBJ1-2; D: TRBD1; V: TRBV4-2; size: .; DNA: TGTGCCAGCAGCTTGGACAGGGAGGTCTATGGCTACACCTTC; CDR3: CASSLDREVYGYTF
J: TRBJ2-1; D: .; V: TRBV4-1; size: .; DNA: TGCGCCAGCAGCCCCCTTGGTACATTTGCTTCCTACAATGAGCAGTTCTTC; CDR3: CASSPLGTFASYNEQFF
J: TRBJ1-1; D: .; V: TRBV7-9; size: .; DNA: TGTGCCAGCAGCCTGCTGACAGGCTACATGAACACTGAAGCTTTCTTT; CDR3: CASSLLTGYMNTEAFF